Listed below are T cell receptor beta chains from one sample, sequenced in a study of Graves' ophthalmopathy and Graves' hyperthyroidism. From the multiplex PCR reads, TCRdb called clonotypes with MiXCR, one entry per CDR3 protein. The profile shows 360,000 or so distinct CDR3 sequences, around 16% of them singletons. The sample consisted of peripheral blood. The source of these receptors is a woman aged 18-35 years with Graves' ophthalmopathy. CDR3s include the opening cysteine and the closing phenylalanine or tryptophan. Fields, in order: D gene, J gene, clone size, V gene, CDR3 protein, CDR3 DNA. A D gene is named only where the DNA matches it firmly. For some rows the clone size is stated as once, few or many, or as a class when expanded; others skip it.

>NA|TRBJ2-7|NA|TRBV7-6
CASSLGTYSTYEQYF
TGTGCCAGCAGCTTAGGGACTTACAGTACCTACGAGCAGTACTTC
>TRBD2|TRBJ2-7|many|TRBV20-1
CSASTGASRSGTNSYEQYF
TGCAGTGCTAGCACCGGGGCCTCGCGGAGCGGGACCAACTCCTACGAGCAGTACTTC
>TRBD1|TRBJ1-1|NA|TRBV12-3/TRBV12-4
CASSLGTEKAFF
TGTGCCAGCAGTTTGGGGACAGAGAAAGCTTTCTTT
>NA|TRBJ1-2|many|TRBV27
CASSLSREGYGYTF
TGTGCCAGCAGTTTATCGAGGGAGGGTTATGGCTACACCTTC
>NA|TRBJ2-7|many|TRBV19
CASSMTGYEQYF
TGTGCCAGTAGTATGACAGGCTACGAGCAGTACTTC
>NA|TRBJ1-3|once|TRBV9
CASSLWGSGLGNTIYF
TGTGCCAGCAGTTTATGGGGATCAGGACTTGGAAACACCATATATTTT
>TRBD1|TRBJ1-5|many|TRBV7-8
CASTQGTGGGSNQPQHF
TGTGCCAGCACTCAAGGAACAGGGGGAGGTAGCAATCAGCCCCAGCATTTT
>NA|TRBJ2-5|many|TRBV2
CASANPLGSETQYF
TGTGCCAGCGCCAATCCTCTGGGGTCGGAGACCCAGTACTTC
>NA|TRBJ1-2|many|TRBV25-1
CASSVGGVIPGPNYGYTF
TGTGCCAGCAGTGTTGGCGGCGTAATCCCAGGGCCTAACTATGGCTACACCTTC
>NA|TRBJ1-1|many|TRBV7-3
CASSSLSRGNTEAFF
TGTGCCAGCAGCTCTTTGTCCAGGGGGAACACTGAAGCTTTCTTT
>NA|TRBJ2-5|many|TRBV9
CASSVGARESQETQYF
TGTGCCAGCAGCGTAGGGGCAAGGGAATCCCAAGAGACCCAGTACTTC
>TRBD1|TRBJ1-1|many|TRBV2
CASRVQGLFGEAFF
TGTGCCAGCAGAGTACAGGGGCTCTTTGGGGAAGCTTTCTTT
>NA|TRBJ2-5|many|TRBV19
CASSMVQEQGDQYF
TGTGCCAGTAGTATGGTTCAGGAGCAAGGGGACCAGTACTTC
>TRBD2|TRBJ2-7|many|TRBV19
CASALGTTYEQYF
TGTGCCAGCGCCCTAGGGACTACCTACGAGCAGTACTTC
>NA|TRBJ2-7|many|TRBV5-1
CASSLVPGNEQYF
TGCGCCAGCAGCTTGGTCCCAGGGAACGAGCAGTACTTC
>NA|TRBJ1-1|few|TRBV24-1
CATSEPYEAFF
TGTGCCACCAGTGAGCCGTATGAAGCTTTCTTT
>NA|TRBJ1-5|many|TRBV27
CASSLYQDRNQPQHF
TGTGCCAGCAGTTTATATCAGGACAGAAATCAGCCCCAGCATTTT
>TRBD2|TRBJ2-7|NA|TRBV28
CASSAATGTSGGPYSYEQYF
TGTGCCAGCAGTGCGGCAACCGGGACTAGCGGGGGCCCTTACTCCTACGAGCAGTACTTC
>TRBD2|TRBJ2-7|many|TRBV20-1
CSANPGLAGGFYEQYF
TGCAGTGCTAACCCGGGACTAGCGGGTGGTTTCTACGAGCAGTACTTC
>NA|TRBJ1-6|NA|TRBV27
CASSLIGWDSPLHF
TGTGCCAGCAGTTTAATAGGGTGGGATTCACCCCTCCACTTT
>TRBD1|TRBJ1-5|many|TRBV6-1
CASKTTGTGYQPQHF
TGTGCCAGCAAAACAACCGGGACAGGGTATCAGCCCCAGCATTTT
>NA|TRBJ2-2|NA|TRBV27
CASSTPNTGELFF
TGTGCCAGCAGCACACCGAACACCGGGGAGCTGTTTTTT
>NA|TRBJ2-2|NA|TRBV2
CASSVNGQNTGELFF
TGTGCCAGCAGTGTAAATGGACAGAACACCGGGGAGCTGTTTTTT
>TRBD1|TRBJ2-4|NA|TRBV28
CASSQGTGSQNIQYF
TGTGCCAGCAGCCAGGGGACAGGGTCTCAAAACATTCAGTACTTC
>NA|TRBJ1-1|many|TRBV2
CASSTSERGDTFF
TGTGCCAGCAGTACGTCTGAGAGAGGGGACACTTTCTTT
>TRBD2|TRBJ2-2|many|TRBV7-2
CASSPPLAGMTGELFF
TGTGCCAGCAGCCCCCCTTTAGCGGGGATGACCGGGGAGCTGTTTTTT
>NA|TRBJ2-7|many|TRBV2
CASTGTGTFYEQYF
TGTGCCAGCACCGGGACTGGGACCTTCTACGAGCAGTACTTC
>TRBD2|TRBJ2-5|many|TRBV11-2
CASSLLVAGGPRGTQYF
TGTGCCAGCAGCCTGTTAGTTGCGGGAGGGCCCCGGGGGACCCAGTACTTC
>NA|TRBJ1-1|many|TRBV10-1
CASSGFRNRPEAFF
TGCGCCAGCAGTGGTTTTAGGAACCGGCCCGAAGCTTTCTTT
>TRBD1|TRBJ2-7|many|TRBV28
CASSFTGENYEQYF
TGTGCCAGCAGTTTTACAGGGGAAAACTACGAGCAGTACTTC
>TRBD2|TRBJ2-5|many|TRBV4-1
CASSQLAGGQETQYF
TGCGCCAGCAGCCAACTAGCGGGGGGTCAAGAGACCCAGTACTTC
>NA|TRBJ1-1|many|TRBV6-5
CASSYVLSRGTEAFF
TGTGCCAGCAGTTACGTATTGTCGCGGGGCACTGAAGCTTTCTTT
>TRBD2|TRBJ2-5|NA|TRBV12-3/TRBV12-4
CASRTGLMGETQYF
TGTGCCAGCAGGACGGGACTAATGGGAGAGACCCAGTACTTC
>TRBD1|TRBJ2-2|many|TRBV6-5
CASSYFGHRGTGELFF
TGTGCCAGCAGTTACTTTGGTCACAGGGGCACCGGGGAGCTGTTTTTT
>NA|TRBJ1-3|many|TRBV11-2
CASSLGRLSSGNTIYF
TGTGCCAGCAGCTTAGGTCGATTATCCTCTGGAAACACCATATATTTT
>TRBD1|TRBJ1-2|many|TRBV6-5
CASSSDRALYTF
TGTGCCAGCAGTTCAGACAGGGCCCTCTACACCTTC
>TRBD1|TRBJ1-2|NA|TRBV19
CASSGMDRGIVYGYTF
TGTGCCAGTAGTGGCATGGACAGGGGGATTGTATACGGCTACACCTTC
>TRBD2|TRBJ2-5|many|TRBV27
CASSYSGSFGETQYF
TGTGCCAGCAGTTACAGCGGGAGTTTTGGAGAGACCCAGTACTTC
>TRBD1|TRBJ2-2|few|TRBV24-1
CATSGTVPNTGELFF
TGTGCCACCAGCGGGACAGTGCCGAACACCGGGGAGCTGTTTTTT
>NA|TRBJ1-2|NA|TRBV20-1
CSARGSPESGYTF
TGCAGTGCTAGAGGAAGTCCCGAGAGCGGCTACACCTTC
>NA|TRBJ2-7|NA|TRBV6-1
CASSMNRGYEQYF
TGTGCCAGCAGTATGAACCGGGGATACGAGCAGTACTTC
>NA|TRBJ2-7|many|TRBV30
CAWFRGGVEQYF
TGTGCCTGGTTCCGAGGTGGAGTCGAGCAGTACTTC
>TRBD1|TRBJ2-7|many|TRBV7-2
CASSRPETGLYEQYF
TGTGCCAGCAGCAGACCAGAGACAGGGTTATACGAGCAGTACTTC
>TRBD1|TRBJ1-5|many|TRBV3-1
CASSQGQGRQPQHF
TGTGCCAGCAGTCAAGGACAGGGAAGGCAGCCCCAGCATTTT
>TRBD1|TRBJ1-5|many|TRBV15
CATSRTGGREPQHF
TGTGCCACCAGCAGGACAGGGGGCAGGGAGCCCCAGCATTTT
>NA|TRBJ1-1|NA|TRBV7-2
CASSLSGETEAFF
TGTGCCAGCAGCTTATCAGGGGAGACTGAAGCTTTCTTT
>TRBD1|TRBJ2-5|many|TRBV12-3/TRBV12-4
CASSFVGTGMETQYF
TGTGCCAGCAGTTTCGTCGGGACAGGGATGGAGACCCAGTACTTC
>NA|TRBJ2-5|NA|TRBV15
CATSRASEGQETQYF
TGTGCCACCAGCAGAGCCTCGGAGGGGCAAGAGACCCAGTACTTC
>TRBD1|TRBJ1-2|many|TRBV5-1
CASSLDGQGPGYTF
TGCGCCAGCAGCTTGGACGGACAGGGGCCTGGCTACACCTTC
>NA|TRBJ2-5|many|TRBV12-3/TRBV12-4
CASSPTRETQYF
TGTGCCAGCAGTCCGACCCGCGAGACCCAGTACTTC
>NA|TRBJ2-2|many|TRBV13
CASSLSHTGDTGELFF
TGTGCCAGCAGCTTATCCCACACAGGAGACACCGGGGAGCTGTTTTTT
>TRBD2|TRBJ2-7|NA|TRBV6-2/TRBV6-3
CASTRAGGSYEQYF
TGTGCCAGCACCCGAGCGGGAGGCTCCTACGAGCAGTACTTC